These T cell receptor beta chains were read from a single sample in a study of T cell changes during pregnancy in multiple sclerosis. TCRdb's copy holds only in-frame clones and misses some; the assay was immunoSEQ multiplex PCR. Of 75,000 to 95,000 clones listed, around 93% were seen once; the top ten hold 0.9% to 0.95%. The input for sequencing was peripheral blood, taken before pregnancy. These receptor sequences come from a female donor with multiple sclerosis, enrolled in a pregnancy study. CDR3s include the opening cysteine and the closing phenylalanine or tryptophan. The order of the fields is J gene, V gene, D gene, CDR3 protein. D genes are given only for firm matches.

J: TRBJ2-2
V: TRBV2
D: TRBD2
CDR3: CASSESGGRSTGELFF

J: TRBJ1-1
V: TRBV7-9
D: TRBD1
CDR3: CASSLGPSTGGNTEAFF

J: TRBJ1-2
V: TRBV25-1
D: .
CDR3: CASSELIEPRPSLGGYTF

J: TRBJ1-2
V: TRBV5-1
D: .
CDR3: CASSPATGSNYGYTF

J: TRBJ2-1
V: TRBV7-2
D: .
CDR3: CASSLRTSSYNEQFF

J: TRBJ2-3
V: TRBV4-3
D: .
CDR3: CASSQERDSSRYF

J: TRBJ1-5
V: TRBV7-6
D: TRBD1
CDR3: CASSPGQSEQPQHF

J: TRBJ2-3
V: TRBV19
D: TRBD2
CDR3: CASSGRLAGEVDTQYF

J: TRBJ2-2
V: TRBV7-6
D: TRBD2
CDR3: CASSLAASGSTGELFF

J: TRBJ1-2
V: TRBV6-1
D: TRBD1
CDR3: CASSAGQSYGYTF

J: TRBJ2-5
V: TRBV2
D: TRBD1
CDR3: CASCRGRKETQYF

J: TRBJ2-7
V: TRBV4-2
D: TRBD2
CDR3: CASSHVGTSGSNYEQYF

J: TRBJ2-7
V: TRBV29-1
D: TRBD2
CDR3: CSVHFPPGTSGGYEQYF

J: TRBJ1-1
V: TRBV4-2
D: TRBD1
CDR3: CASSQGQGETEAFF

J: TRBJ2-1
V: TRBV29-1
D: TRBD2
CDR3: CSVGQLSSGPYNEQFF

J: TRBJ1-2
V: TRBV9
D: TRBD1
CDR3: CASSVALGGGTDGYTF

J: TRBJ2-1
V: TRBV9
D: TRBD2
CDR3: CASSVGLAGRDEQFF

J: TRBJ1-2
V: TRBV19
D: .
CDR3: CASKEGAGGRGGYTF

J: TRBJ1-3
V: TRBV6-1
D: .
CDR3: CASSGGGSGNTIYF

J: TRBJ1-4
V: TRBV18
D: TRBD1
CDR3: CASSLRTGENEKLFF